This T cell receptor (beta chain) originates from a study of OX40 agonist ivuxolimab in advanced cancers. Context from the whole study: Ivuxolimab was a fully human IgG2 agonistic monoclonal antibody targeting the costimulatory receptor OX40 (CD134). Patients were allowed to have had prior anti-PD-1, anti-PD-L1 or anti-CTLA-4 therapy, and approximately 40% of the dose-escalation patients had been treated with checkpoint inhibitors. A male proportion of roughly 85% and a mean age of approximately 62 years, ranging from roughly 23 to 85, were recorded for the dose-escalation cohort. Partial responses were achieved by three dose-escalation patients, of whom one had hepatocellular carcinoma and two had cutaneous melanoma. Peripheral TCRbeta sequencing aimed to test whether ivuxolimab altered TCR sequence diversity and caused clonal T-cell expansion. The paper covers the monotherapy dose-escalation part of the phase I ivuxolimab trial, which included N ≈ 50 patients. Intravenous ivuxolimab was administered to patients every 2 weeks at six dose levels: 0.01, 0.1, 0.3, 1.5, 3 and 10 mg/kg. Among the approximately 54 dose-escalation patients, around 19 had hepatocellular carcinoma, around 15 melanoma, 9 renal cell carcinoma and 9 head and neck cancer. Study-level results and caveats: After ivuxolimab, more expanded clones were found on average in CD8+ T cells than in CD4+ T cells. Low levels of normalized T-cell clonal expansion were also seen in some patients who did not respond. At doses of 0.1 to 3.0 mg/kg, clonal expansion of both CD4+ and CD8+ blood T cells was observed from baseline to week 6. In the 0.1-3.0 mg/kg groups, partial responders had among the lowest normalized peripheral clonal expansion, particularly in CD8+ T cells. Which antigens the clonally expanded peripheral T cells were specific for was not determined.

On this clone itself: The antigen it binds to is not known. No base-level quality is on record; no much larger clone is a single base apart.

For sequencing of the TCRbeta CDR3 region, genomic DNA was extracted from the sorted cells. TCRbeta CDR3 regions were sequenced using the immunoSEQ Assay. This is the immuneACCESS table as TCRdb keeps it, with only in-frame sequences that have V and J called. A part of the clones is gone; compared with another copy, unresolved V genes explain less than half, and the rest is unexplained. The sample contains more than 40,000 clones, 70% to 80% of them found a single time. The top ten clones comprise about 3% of the sample. The trial excluded patients who had a history of autoimmune disease or who were on systemic immunosuppression. In every dose cohort, peripheral blood was drawn for TCR sequencing at baseline, cycle 4 day 1, and cycle 7 day 1. Samples came from an open-label, multicenter, first-in-human phase I dose-escalation trial of ivuxolimab. The trial enrolled adults with locally advanced or metastatic head and neck squamous cell, hepatocellular, melanoma or renal cell carcinoma. Before TCR sequencing, CD4+ T cells and CD8+ T cells were sorted from peripheral blood as separate populations.

V is cut back by 0 bases and J by 1 base, with 3 bases in the junction unmatched. Via the germline V gene (reference sequence), CDR1 is MNHNY and CDR2 SVGAGI. Measured from the cysteine to the phenylalanine, the CDR3 is 15 residues long. Solely the CDR3 DNA is kept, with 45 bases framed from the first base. The sample consisted of CD4+ or CD8+ T cells sorted from blood, taken in a trial of the OX40 agonist ivuxolimab. The V gene is TRBV6-6 and the J gene is TRBJ2-7, and 7 junctional nucleotides match TRBD1. This receptor was taken from an adult with an advanced solid tumor such as melanoma, head and neck, liver or kidney cancer. Here the CDR3 is given as CASSYSIQGSYEQYF. The nucleotide sequence reads as follows: TGTGCCAGCAGTTACTCGATACAGGGGTCCTACGAGCAGTACTTC.